This is a list of T cell receptor beta chains from one sample in a study of blood T cell repertoires in COVID-19. The assay was immunoSEQ multiplex PCR, and TCRdb's table has in-frame clones only and misses some. Altogether fewer than 110,000 clones are present, around 90% being singletons, with the ten largest covering approximately 3.1%. Specimen: peripheral blood. Every receptor here comes from a man aged 50 to 59 in a cohort sampled during active COVID-19. Both conserved end residues are part of each CDR3. Each record gives: J gene, clone size, V gene, D gene, CDR3 protein, CDR3 DNA. A D gene is named only where the DNA matches it firmly. The size entry is marked missing in some rows and otherwise reads once, few, many or a size class.

TRBJ1-5,NA,TRBV4-2,NA,CASSQQNPGGNQPQHF,TGTGCCAGCAGCCAGCAAAACCCGGGGGGGAATCAGCCCCAGCATTTT
TRBJ2-7,once,TRBV9,TRBD2,CASSPYTERGAYEQYF,TGTGCCAGCAGCCCCTACACCGAGCGGGGCGCCTACGAGCAGTACTTC
TRBJ2-1,NA,TRBV5-1,TRBD1,CASSSSPGQGNRQFF,TGCGCCAGCAGCTCGTCGCCCGGACAGGGCAATAGGCAGTTCTTC
TRBJ1-4,NA,TRBV5-5,TRBD1,CASSTEPGQGRATNEKLFF,TGTGCCAGCAGCACCGAACCGGGACAGGGAAGGGCAACTAATGAAAAACTGTTTTTT
TRBJ2-3,NA,TRBV24-1,NA,CATSAPRPGDTDTQYF,TGTGCCACCAGTGCCCCCCGTCCGGGAGACACAGATACGCAGTATTTT
TRBJ2-1,NA,TRBV5-1,TRBD1,CASSTITGVPYNEQFF,TGCGCCAGCAGCACTATCACAGGGGTCCCATACAATGAGCAGTTCTTC
TRBJ1-6,NA,TRBV7-2,TRBD1,CASSLGDRARSPLHF,TGTGCCAGCAGCCTAGGGGACAGGGCTCGATCACCCCTCCACTTT
TRBJ1-1,NA,TRBV5-8,TRBD1,CASSYRGSNTEAFF,TGTGCCAGCAGCTACAGGGGGTCAAACACTGAAGCTTTCTTT
TRBJ2-5,once,TRBV5-6,TRBD2,CASSPTGLASETQYF,TGTGCCAGCAGCCCCACCGGACTAGCGTCGGAGACCCAGTACTTC
TRBJ1-5,NA,TRBV12-5,NA,CASGPHSSNQPQHF,TGTGCTAGTGGTCCTCACAGCTCCAATCAGCCCCAGCATTTT
TRBJ2-1,NA,TRBV5-5,NA,CASSLSVGNEQFF,TGTGCCAGCAGCTTGAGCGTCGGGAATGAGCAGTTCTTC
TRBJ2-5,NA,TRBV5-1,NA,CASRTEGARGETQYF,TGCGCCAGTAGGACGGAGGGGGCGAGGGGAGAGACCCAGTACTTC
TRBJ2-5,NA,TRBV4-3,TRBD2,CASSPSSGDSQETQYF,TGCGCCAGCAGCCCATCTAGCGGGGATTCCCAAGAGACCCAGTACTTC
TRBJ2-1,NA,TRBV6-5,TRBD2,CASSYQPSGAYNEQFF,TGTGCCAGCAGTTACCAGCCTAGCGGGGCCTACAATGAGCAGTTCTTC
TRBJ1-6,NA,TRBV7-9,NA,CASSPGSYNSPLHF,TGTGCCAGCAGCCCGGGGTCCTATAATTCACCCCTCCACTTT
TRBJ2-3,NA,TRBV19,TRBD2,CASNPRGGGASDTQYF,TGTGCCAGTAACCCGCGAGGCGGGGGGGCGTCAGATACGCAGTATTTT
TRBJ2-2,once,TRBV3-1/TRBV3-2,TRBD1,CASSHSGTGGVWTGELFF,TGTGCCAGCAGCCACTCCGGGACAGGGGGCGTTTGGACCGGGGAGCTGTTTTTT
TRBJ2-3,NA,TRBV6-5,TRBD1,CASWTGGYTDTQYF,TGTGCCAGCTGGACAGGGGGCTACACAGATACGCAGTATTTT
TRBJ2-1,NA,TRBV6-2/TRBV6-3,TRBD2,CASSYGAGGSEQFF,TGTGCCAGCAGTTACGGAGCGGGCGGGAGTGAGCAGTTCTTC
TRBJ2-3,NA,TRBV5-1,TRBD2,CASSSSGGLTDTQYF,TGCGCCAGCAGCTCGAGCGGGGGGCTTACAGATACGCAGTATTTT
TRBJ1-1,once,TRBV5-5,NA,CASSLVQNMNTEAFF,TGTGCCAGCAGCTTGGTACAGAACATGAACACTGAAGCTTTCTTT
TRBJ2-1,NA,TRBV5-1,TRBD2,CASSLVAGVYNEQFF,TGCGCCAGCAGCTTGGTGGCGGGGGTCTACAATGAGCAGTTCTTC
TRBJ1-4,NA,TRBV27,TRBD1,CASSLGGQGVKVLFF,TGTGCCAGCAGTCTAGGGGGTCAGGGGGTAAAGGTTCTGTTTTTT
TRBJ1-1,NA,TRBV18,NA,CASSPTGTEAFF,TGTGCCAGCTCTCCGACAGGCACTGAAGCTTTCTTT
TRBJ2-7,few,TRBV4-2,TRBD2,CASSPTSVTYEQYF,TGTGCCAGCAGCCCAACTAGCGTTACCTACGAGCAGTACTTC
TRBJ1-4,once,TRBV7-6,TRBD1,CASSSRAPGQGIATNEKLFF,TGTGCCAGCAGCTCTAGGGCTCCGGGACAGGGGATTGCAACTAATGAAAAACTGTTTTTT
TRBJ1-4,NA,TRBV4-2,NA,CASSQIQSNEKLFF,TGTGCCAGCAGCCAAATACAGTCGAATGAAAAACTGTTTTTT
TRBJ1-6,NA,TRBV3-1/TRBV3-2,NA,CASSHGQLGPLHF,TGTGCCAGCAGCCACGGACAGTTGGGACCCCTCCACTTT
TRBJ2-7,NA,TRBV11-2,NA,CASSLPGAQQYF,TGTGCCAGCAGTTTACCTGGGGCGCAGCAGTACTTC
TRBJ2-3,NA,TRBV5-4,NA,CASSSNSDTQYF,TGTGCCAGCAGCTCAAACTCCGATACGCAGTATTTT
TRBJ2-3,NA,TRBV10-3,NA,CATLGGRGRGDTQYF,TGTGCCACCCTCGGGGGGCGGGGGCGTGGAGATACGCAGTATTTT
TRBJ1-6,few,TRBV6-1,TRBD1,CASSEDRGTDYNSPLHF,TGTGCCAGCAGTGAAGACAGGGGCACTGACTATAATTCACCCCTCCACTTT
TRBJ2-1,NA,TRBV15,TRBD2,CATSRGGYNEQFF,TGTGCCACCAGCAGGGGGGGGTACAATGAGCAGTTCTTC
TRBJ1-3,NA,TRBV7-6,NA,CASSLKWGGTGNTIYF,TGTGCCAGCAGCTTAAAATGGGGGGGAACTGGAAACACCATATATTTT
TRBJ2-2,NA,TRBV2,NA,CASRDKAISNTGELFF,TGTGCCAGTCGGGACAAAGCGATATCTAACACCGGGGAGCTGTTTTTT
TRBJ2-3,NA,TRBV5-6,NA,CASSSGGPISTDTQYF,TGTGCCAGCAGCTCCGGGGGGCCGATTAGCACAGATACGCAGTATTTT
TRBJ2-2,NA,TRBV24-1,NA,CATSSQANTGELFF,TGTGCCACCAGTTCCCAGGCGAACACCGGGGAGCTGTTTTTT
TRBJ1-5,NA,TRBV2,TRBD1,CASSGVRGQGPQHF,TGTGCCAGCAGTGGGGTGAGGGGACAGGGCCCCCAGCATTTT
TRBJ1-1,once,TRBV6-1,TRBD1,CASREAGTAEAFF,TGTGCCAGCAGGGAAGCGGGGACAGCTGAAGCTTTCTTT
TRBJ2-5,NA,TRBV29-1,TRBD1,CSVQTDRAWETQYF,TGCAGCGTTCAAACGGACAGGGCATGGGAGACCCAGTACTTC
TRBJ1-6,NA,TRBV5-8,TRBD1,CASSLGQGNSPLHF,TGTGCCAGCAGCTTGGGACAGGGAAATTCACCCCTCCACTTT
TRBJ1-1,NA,TRBV28,TRBD1,CASSWDRGRNTEAFF,TGTGCCAGCAGTTGGGACAGGGGGCGGAACACTGAAGCTTTCTTT
TRBJ1-2,NA,TRBV6-6,TRBD1,CASMGQNHYGYTF,TGTGCCAGCATGGGACAGAATCACTATGGCTACACCTTC
TRBJ2-1,NA,TRBV7-2,NA,CASSQEAPGTSFF,TGTGCCAGCAGCCAGGAGGCCCCAGGAACCTCGTTCTTC
TRBJ1-4,NA,TRBV7-9,NA,CASANNEKLFF,TGTGCCAGCGCGAATAATGAAAAACTGTTTTTT
TRBJ2-2,NA,TRBV6-6,NA,CASSWGSVGTGELFF,TGTGCCAGCAGTTGGGGCTCGGTGGGCACCGGGGAGCTGTTTTTT
TRBJ2-3,NA,TRBV6-4,NA,CASSGENTDTQYF,TGTGCCAGCAGCGGGGAGAACACAGATACGCAGTATTTT
TRBJ2-4,NA,TRBV6-2/TRBV6-3,TRBD1,CASSYSRGGQGKNIQYF,TGTGCCAGCAGTTACTCAAGGGGAGGACAGGGAAAAAACATTCAGTACTTC